The rows below give T cell receptor beta chains drawn from one sample of a study of T cell changes during pregnancy in multiple sclerosis. Data came from immunoSEQ multiplex PCR; TCRdb stores just in-frame clones and leaves some out. Here the sample spans 30,000 to 45,000 clones, more than 80% being singletons. Material: CD4+ T cells from peripheral blood mononuclear cells, obtained in the third trimester of pregnancy. The receptors derive from a female donor with multiple sclerosis, enrolled in a pregnancy study. The CDR3 runs from the conserved cysteine through the conserved F or W. D genes are given only for firm matches. Clone sizes are given selectively: once, few, many, or a class where the clone is expanded.

j_call clone_size v_call d_call cdr3_aa cdr3_nt
TRBJ2-2 once TRBV21-1 . CASSKGGRDRAGELFF TGTGCCAGCAGCAAAGGGGGTAGGGACAGGGCCGGGGAGCTGTTTTTT
TRBJ1-4 . TRBV4-3 TRBD1 CASSQRDRGEKLFF TGCGCCAGCAGCCAGCGGGACAGGGGTGAAAAACTGTTTTTT
TRBJ1-3 . TRBV5-1 . CASSMGDGNTIYF TGCGCCAGCAGTATGGGCGATGGAAACACCATATATTTT
TRBJ2-3 . TRBV18 TRBD2 CASSRTSGSTDTQYF TGTGCCAGCTCCCGTACTAGCGGGAGCACAGATACGCAGTATTTT
TRBJ1-1 . TRBV6-4 . CASIIGGTEAFF TGTGCCAGCATAATTGGAGGCACTGAAGCTTTCTTT
TRBJ2-7 . TRBV2 . CASSGQFDEQYF TGTGCCAGCAGTGGACAGTTTGACGAGCAGTACTTC
TRBJ2-1 . TRBV15 TRBD2 CATSRVRGAGGPYNEQFF TGTGCCACCAGCAGAGTGCGGGGGGCCGGAGGACCCTACAATGAGCAGTTCTTC
TRBJ2-5 . TRBV11-2 TRBD2 CASSFRVAGEETQYF TGTGCCAGCAGCTTTCGGGTAGCGGGAGAAGAGACCCAGTACTTC
TRBJ2-2 . TRBV7-6 TRBD2 CASSLGLAVNTGELFF TGTGCCAGCAGCTTAGGACTAGCGGTGAACACCGGGGAGCTGTTTTTT
TRBJ2-6 . TRBV6-1 TRBD1 CASSEARGTGLMRSGANVLTF TGTGCCAGCAGTGAAGCGCGGGGGACAGGGCTTATGAGATCTGGGGCCAACGTCCTGACTTTC
TRBJ1-1 . TRBV27 TRBD1 CASSPWTGRNTEAFF TGTGCCAGCAGTCCCTGGACAGGGAGGAACACTGAAGCTTTCTTT
TRBJ2-5 . TRBV5-1 . CASSLEGVETQYF TGCGCCAGCAGCTTGGAGGGGGTCGAGACCCAGTACTTC
TRBJ2-3 once TRBV5-1 . CASSLDQGRTDTQYF TGCGCCAGCAGCTTGGATCAGGGGCGGACAGATACGCAGTATTTT
TRBJ2-7 once TRBV25-1 TRBD1 CASSASGTARTYEQYF TGTGCCAGCAGCGCCTCCGGGACAGCAAGAACCTACGAGCAGTACTTC
TRBJ2-7 . TRBV10-1 . CASSASVPGLSYEQYF TGCGCCAGCAGTGCCTCGGTCCCGGGACTGAGCTACGAGCAGTACTTC
TRBJ1-1 . TRBV27 . CADLGGIPMNTEAFF TGTGCTGATCTAGGCGGAATCCCTATGAACACTGAAGCTTTCTTT
TRBJ1-1 . TRBV5-5 . CASSLRGTHMNTEAFF TGTGCCAGCAGCTTGCGTGGGACACACATGAACACTGAAGCTTTCTTT
TRBJ1-6 . TRBV30 TRBD1 CAFRTGSSYNSPLHF TGTGCCTTCAGGACAGGAAGCTCCTATAATTCACCCCTCCACTTT
TRBJ1-1 . TRBV6-5 TRBD1 CASRTSTGDTEAFF TGTGCCAGCAGGACGTCGACAGGGGACACTGAAGCTTTCTTT
TRBJ2-3 once TRBV6-4 . CASSDQRRDTQYF TGTGCCAGCAGTGACCAGCGTCGAGATACGCAGTATTTT
TRBJ2-2 . TRBV4-1 TRBD2 CASEGQPLAGGTGELFF TGCGCCAGTGAGGGACAGCCATTAGCGGGAGGCACCGGGGAGCTGTTTTTT
TRBJ2-3 . TRBV11-2 . CASSWSGPSTDTQYF TGTGCCAGCAGCTGGAGCGGCCCTAGCACAGATACGCAGTATTTT
TRBJ1-1 . TRBV7-9 TRBD1 CASSGRQGNTEAFF TGTGCCAGCAGCGGGCGACAGGGGAACACTGAAGCTTTCTTT
TRBJ1-1 . TRBV10-3 TRBD1 CAISGNGGKQGGNTEAFF TGTGCCATCAGCGGGAACGGGGGGAAACAGGGGGGGAACACTGAAGCTTTCTTT
TRBJ1-3 . TRBV7-6 . CASSLESHGGNTIYF TGTGCCAGCAGCTTAGAATCTCACGGGGGGAACACCATATATTTT
TRBJ2-5 . TRBV2 TRBD2 CASSDRSGRADRFRETQYF TGTGCCAGCAGTGACCGTAGCGGGAGGGCCGACCGCTTCCGAGAGACCCAGTACTTC
TRBJ1-1 . TRBV5-1 TRBD1 CASSFSTGGSTTEAFF TGCGCCAGCTCTTTTTCGACAGGGGGCTCGACCACTGAAGCTTTCTTT
TRBJ1-1 . TRBV7-8 TRBD1 CASSLSRGEAEAFF TGTGCCAGCAGCTTAAGCAGGGGGGAAGCTGAAGCTTTCTTT
TRBJ2-1 once TRBV19 TRBD1 CASSSGTGDNEQFF TGTGCCAGTTCGTCCGGGACAGGGGACAATGAGCAGTTCTTC
TRBJ2-1 . TRBV6-4 TRBD1 CASSPRDRGVWLSSYNEQFF TGTGCCAGCAGCCCCCGGGACAGGGGTGTTTGGTTGAGCTCCTACAATGAGCAGTTCTTC
TRBJ1-4 . TRBV28 . CASSPYEKLFF TGTGCCAGCAGTCCTTATGAAAAACTGTTTTTT
TRBJ2-1 . TRBV6-4 TRBD2 CASSQSGSRYNEQFF TGTGCCAGCAGCCAAAGCGGGAGCCGTTACAATGAGCAGTTCTTC
TRBJ1-3 once TRBV6-1 . CASSEDGSSGNTIYF TGTGCCAGCAGTGAAGACGGTAGCTCTGGAAACACCATATATTTT
TRBJ2-2 . TRBV5-1 . CASSVRQANTGELFF TGCGCCAGCAGCGTTCGGCAGGCGAACACCGGGGAGCTGTTTTTT
TRBJ2-5 . TRBV18 . CASSPQLGSQETQYF TGTGCCAGCTCACCCCAACTAGGGTCCCAAGAGACCCAGTACTTC
TRBJ2-7 . TRBV14 TRBD1 CASSQRSTGVRQYF TGTGCCAGCAGCCAAAGATCCACAGGGGTGCGGCAGTACTTC
TRBJ2-7 . TRBV7-9 . CASSPDRKGGEQYF TGTGCCAGCAGCCCGGATCGTAAGGGAGGCGAGCAGTACTTC
TRBJ2-7 . TRBV4-2 TRBD2 CASSHVLFTSGISYEQYF TGTGCCAGCAGCCACGTTCTGTTCACTAGCGGAATCTCCTACGAGCAGTACTTC
TRBJ2-3 . TRBV5-1 . CASSPIGDTQYF TGCGCCAGCAGCCCCATCGGAGATACGCAGTATTTT
TRBJ1-5 . TRBV6-1 TRBD1 CASTSGGSSQPQHF TGTGCCAGCACCTCAGGGGGCTCGAGCCAGCCCCAGCATTTT
TRBJ2-7 . TRBV5-1 . CASSLGAQGGNTYEQYF TGCGCCAGCAGCTTGGGCGCCCAGGGCGGGAACACCTACGAGCAGTACTTC
TRBJ1-2 few TRBV10-3 TRBD1 CAISRDRRANYGYTF TGTGCCATCAGTCGGGACAGGCGGGCTAACTATGGCTACACCTTC
TRBJ2-7 . TRBV5-1 . CASRTIGAGGGEQYF TGCGCCAGCAGAACGATTGGGGCAGGCGGCGGCGAGCAGTACTTC
TRBJ1-1 . TRBV28 . CASSFPLARAITEAFF TGTGCCAGCAGTTTTCCCCTCGCCAGGGCGATAACTGAAGCTTTCTTT